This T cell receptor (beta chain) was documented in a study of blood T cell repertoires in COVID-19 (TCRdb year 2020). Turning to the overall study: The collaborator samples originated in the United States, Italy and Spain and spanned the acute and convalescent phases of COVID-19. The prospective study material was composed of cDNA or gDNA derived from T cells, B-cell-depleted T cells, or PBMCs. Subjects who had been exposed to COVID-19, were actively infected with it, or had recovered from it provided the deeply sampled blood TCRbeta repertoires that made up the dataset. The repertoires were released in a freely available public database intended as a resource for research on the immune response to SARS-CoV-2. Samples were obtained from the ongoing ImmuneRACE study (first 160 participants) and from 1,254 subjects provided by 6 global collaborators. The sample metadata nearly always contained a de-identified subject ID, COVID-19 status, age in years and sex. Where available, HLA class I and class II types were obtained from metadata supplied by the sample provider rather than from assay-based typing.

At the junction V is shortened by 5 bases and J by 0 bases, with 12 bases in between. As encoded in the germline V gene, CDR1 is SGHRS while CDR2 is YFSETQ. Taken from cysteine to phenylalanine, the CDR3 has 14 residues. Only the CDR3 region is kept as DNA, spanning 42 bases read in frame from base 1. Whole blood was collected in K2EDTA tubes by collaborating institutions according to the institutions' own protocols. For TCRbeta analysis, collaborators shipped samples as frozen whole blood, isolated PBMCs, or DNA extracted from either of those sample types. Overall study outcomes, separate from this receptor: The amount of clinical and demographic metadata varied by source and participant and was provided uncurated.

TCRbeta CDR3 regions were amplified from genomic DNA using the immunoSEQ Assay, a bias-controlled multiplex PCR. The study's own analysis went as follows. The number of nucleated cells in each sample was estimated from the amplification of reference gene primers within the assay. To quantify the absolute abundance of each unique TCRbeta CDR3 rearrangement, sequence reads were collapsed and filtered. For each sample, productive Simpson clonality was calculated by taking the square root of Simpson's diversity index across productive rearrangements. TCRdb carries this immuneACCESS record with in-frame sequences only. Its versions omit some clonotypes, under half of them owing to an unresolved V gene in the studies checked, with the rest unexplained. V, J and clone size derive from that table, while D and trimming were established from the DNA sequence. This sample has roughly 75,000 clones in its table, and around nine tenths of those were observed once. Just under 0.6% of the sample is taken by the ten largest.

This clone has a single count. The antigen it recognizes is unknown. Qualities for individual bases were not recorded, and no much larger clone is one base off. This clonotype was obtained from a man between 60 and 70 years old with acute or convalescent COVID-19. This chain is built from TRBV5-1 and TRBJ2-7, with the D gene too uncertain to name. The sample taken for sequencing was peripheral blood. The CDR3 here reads CASRAQDFSYEQYF. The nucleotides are TGCGCCAGCAGAGCCCAGGATTTCTCCTACGAGCAGTACTTC.